A single sample gave rise to the 5 T cell receptor beta chains below, sequenced in a study of OX40 agonist ivuxolimab in advanced cancers. Assay used: immunoSEQ multiplex PCR; TCRdb lists only in-frame clones, some missing. The table has about 77,000 clones, 85% seen once. The sample was CD4+ or CD8+ T cells sorted from blood, taken in a trial of the OX40 agonist ivuxolimab. Receptor source: an adult with an advanced solid tumor such as melanoma, head and neck, liver or kidney cancer.

The rearrangement joins TRBV27 to TRBJ1-1; perhaps TRBD1 as D (5 bases). This CDR3 has 13 amino acids. The germline gives CDR1 MNHEY, CDR2 SMNVEV (reference sequence). Trimming pared 5 bases from V and 7 bases from J, leaving 14 bases between. The DNA of the CDR3 is TGTGCCAGCAGTCCCAATGTGGGGGGTGAAGCTTTCTTT. This codes for CASSPNVGGEAFF.

The CDR3 sequence is CASSHGGDSRETQYF. CDR3 in DNA: TGCGCCAGCAGCCATGGGGGGGACTCCCGGGAGACCCAGTACTTC. V is TRBV5-1 and J is TRBJ2-5; the match to TRBD2 covers 7 bases. Looked up from germline, CDR1 is SGHRS and CDR2 is YFSETQ. V was clipped by 4 bases and J by 5 bases; unmatched bases: 11. The CDR3 totals 15 residues.

The V gene is TRBV5-4, the J gene TRBJ2-5; 11 positions match TRBD2. Germline V CDR1 and CDR2: SGHNT, YYREEE (reference sequence). Trimming at V came to 3 bases and at J to 5 bases, leaving 6 bases not matched to a gene. The length of the CDR3 is 15 residues. Here the CDR3 reads CASSYGTSGPETQYF. The CDR3 DNA is TGTGCCAGCAGCTATGGGACTAGCGGCCCGGAGACCCAGTACTTC. The full variable domain, with the rest looked up from reference TRBV5-4 and TRBJ2-5, is ETGVTQSPTHLIKTRGQQVTLRCSSQSGHNTVSWYQQALGQGPQFIFQYYREEENGRGNFPPRFSGLQFPNYSSELNVNALELDDSALYLCASSYGTSGPETQYFGPGTRLLVL.

The V and J genes are TRBV6-1 and TRBJ2-4, with a possible D match to TRBD1 (5 bases). V was pared by 6 bases and J by 2 bases, with 11 bases between. The CDR3 has 14 amino acids. CDR1 MNHNS and CDR2 SASEGT come from the germline V gene. The CDR3 nucleotides read TGTGCCAGCAGGATCCAGGGATCCAAAAACATTCAGTACTTC. This encodes CASRIQGSKNIQYF.

This chain connects TRBV4-1 to TRBJ2-2; no clear D gene. The CDR3 spans 15 residues. Germline CDR1 and CDR2: MGHRA and YSYEKL. V gave up 6 bases and J gave up 1 base, with 12 bases separating them. The CDR3, as DNA: TGCGCCAGCAGGTTGGAGCTGATGAACACCGGGGAGCTGTTTTTT. Translation gives CASRLELMNTGELFF.